Shown below are 19 T cell receptor beta chains from a single sample sequenced in a study of tumor-infiltrating lymphocytes in primary liver carcinoma. Co-extraction of RNA and DNA was performed on about 20-32 mg of unsorted bulk tissue. From roughly 0.55 ug of total RNA, TCR beta-specific cDNA was reverse-transcribed using a constant-region primer. Sequencing libraries for TCR beta derived from three nested multiplex PCR rounds that used slightly modified ARM-PCR. TRBV1-TRBV30 forward primers paired with a C-beta reverse primer were used in the first two PCR rounds, which ran 9 to 10 cycles each. TCRdb reanalysed the multiplex PCR reads using MiXCR and keeps one entry per CDR3 protein. The sample lists more than 75,000 distinct CDR3 sequences; around 70% were seen once. The sequencing input was liver tumor tissue from sampling region 1. The subset was: tumor region T1, superior pole. All receptors come from a man aged 40-49 years with primary liver carcinoma and hepatitis B virus infection.

This chain uses TRBV5-1 with TRBJ2-3; 9 bases map to TRBD1. This CDR3 region has 15 residues. Germline trimming cut 4 bases from V and 10 bases from J; bases unmatched to any gene: 13. The germline V gene has CDR1 SGHRS and CDR2 YFSETQ. The CDR3 DNA follows: TGCGCCAGCAGCATTGGACAGGGGAATAAGGATGCGCAGTATTTT. Encoded protein: CASSIGQGNKDAQYF.

Comments on this clonotype: Germline is not matched at one junction end, which may reflect a read error. CDR3 DNA: TGTGCCAGTAGCTTAGTCGGACGGGACACCCGGGAGCTGTTTTTT. Protein: CASSLVGRDTRELFF. This rearrangement joins TRBV11-2 to TRBJ2-2; D may be TRBD1 (6 bases). The germline gives CDR1 SGHAT, CDR2 FQNNGV. The CDR3 loop spans 15 amino acids.

This chain uses TRBV7-3 with TRBJ2-1; 8 nucleotides match TRBD1. Germline-derived CDR1 and CDR2 are SGHTA and FQGTGA. The CDR3 contains 16 residues. V shed 1 base and J 5 bases; nucleotides not matched to a gene: 7. In DNA form, the CDR3 reads TGTGCCAGCAGCTTAAGGCCCCAGGGGGCAAACAATGAGCAGTTCTTC. This sequence encodes CASSLRPQGANNEQFF.

About this clonotype: This CDR3 fails to terminate in the conserved phenylalanine or tryptophan, so it likely reflects a read error. This chain connects TRBV12-3 or TRBV12-4 to TRBJ2-1; no firm D call. The V gene lost 5 bases and the J gene lost 4 bases, with 9 bases spanning the gap. CDR3 length: 13 residues. The CDR3 nucleotides read TGTGCCAGCAGTCCGCATGGATACAATGAGCAGTTCTTA. This sequence encodes CASSPHGYNEQFL.

Comment on this clonotype: The junction departs from germline at one end; a sequencing error may be responsible. V and J are TRBV6-5 and TRBJ2-6; 7 nucleotides agree with TRBD1. CDR1 MNHEY and CDR2 SVGAGI come from the germline V gene. The CDR3 runs to 16 residues. CDR3 sequence: CDSSYLKGAGANVLTF. CDR3 in DNA: TGTGACAGCAGTTACCTGAAGGGGGCAGGGGCCAACGTCCTGACTTTC.

In its sample, this clonotype was seen a few times. The chain uses TRBV20-1 and TRBJ2-3, with D uncertain. V lost 4 bases, J lost 7 bases, and 6 bases lay in between. Germline-derived CDR1 and CDR2 are DFQATT and SNEGSKA (reference sequence). The CDR3 consists of 10 residues. The CDR3 is CSATWNTQYF. DNA for the CDR3: TGCAGTGCTACTTGGAATACGCAGTATTTT.

Of note for this clonotype: It is likely a read error, because the conserved phenylalanine at the end of the CDR3 is missing. The chain is built from TRBV12-3 or TRBV12-4 and TRBJ1-5; no clear D gene. The V end lost 6 bases, the J end lost 11 bases, and 20 bases lay between the germline ends. The CDR3 totals 14 residues. The CDR3 DNA is TGTGCCAGCAGCCCCTTCCGGATTGATCGGTCCCAGCATTAT. Its translation: CASSPFRIDRSQHY.

The chain links TRBV5-6 to TRBJ2-5; D unclear. The CDR3 sequence is 14 residues long. Trimming removed 1 base from V and 4 bases from J, with 11 bases in between. Germline values: CDR1 SGHDT, CDR2 YYEEEE. The CDR3 here is CASSLTANRETQYF. The CDR3 bases are TGTGCCAGCAGCTTGACCGCTAACAGAGAGACCCAGTACTTC.

This clonotype was seen a few times. The CDR3 coding sequence is TGTGCCAGTAGTCGCACAGGGCGGCGAGAAAAACTGTTTTTT. Residues: CASSRTGRREKLFF. The rearrangement joins TRBV6-2 or TRBV6-3 to TRBJ1-4; D might be TRBD1 (6 bases). This CDR3 is 14 amino acids long. Per germline, CDR1 MNHEY and CDR2 SVGEGT. V was pared by 9 bases and J by 8 bases, with 19 bases between.

This chain joins TRBV6-1 and TRBJ2-3, with D possibly being TRBD2 (7 bases). The CDR3 runs 15 residues. Per germline, CDR1 MNHNS and CDR2 SASEGT. The germline V and J ends were trimmed by 2 bases and 5 bases, with 14 bases remaining between them. The CDR3 reads CASSEREGGVDTQYF. For the CDR3, the DNA is TGTGCCAGCAGTGAAAGGGAAGGGGGGGTAGATACGCAGTATTTT.

Comment on this clonotype: The junction shows a germline mismatch at one end, possibly a read error. The chain links TRBV7-3 to TRBJ2-3; D possibly corresponds to TRBD1 (6 bases). The CDR3 loop spans 14 amino acids. Looked up from germline, CDR1 is SGHTA and CDR2 is FQGTGA. CDR3 nucleotides: TGTGCCATCAGCTTAATTGCAGGGGCAGATACGCAGTATTTT. It translates to CAISLIAGADTQYF.

In the case of this clonotype: The CDR3 does not end in the conserved phenylalanine or tryptophan, so this is likely a read error. The chain recombines TRBV4-2 with TRBJ2-1; TRBD2 matches 10 bases. The V gene's germline CDR1 is LGHNA and CDR2 YNFKEQ. The CDR3 runs 16 residues. The CDR3 sequence: CASSITGTSEDNEQFV. In nucleotides, the CDR3 is TGTGCTAGCAGCATAACCGGGACTAGCGAGGACAATGAGCAGTTCGTC.

The rearrangement links TRBV30 to TRBJ1-5; D not resolved. The V gene's germline CDR1 is GTSNPN and CDR2 SVGIG (reference sequence). CDR3 length: 14 amino acids. Trimming cost V 2 bases and J 13 bases, with 21 bases left between them. CDR3 loop: CAWSKSAPDQAQHF. CDR3 sequence (DNA): TGTGCCTGGAGTAAATCCGCTCCCGATCAGGCACAGCATTTT. The whole variable domain, remainder taken from reference TRBV30 and TRBJ1-5, is SQTIHQWPATLVQPVGSPLSLECTVEGTSNPNLYWYRQAAGRGLQLLFYSVGIGQISSEVPQNLSASRPQDRQFILSSKKLLLSDSGFYLCAWSKSAPDQAQHFGDGTRLSIL.

The chain has TRBV11-2 and TRBJ2-1; D assignment may be TRBD1 or TRBD2 (5 bases each). The germline gives CDR1 SGHAT, CDR2 FQNNGV. The CDR3 covers 15 residues. The V and J ends lost 8 bases and 13 bases respectively, with 27 bases between them. In DNA form, the CDR3 reads TGTGCCAGCGTACTAGGGGACCTCCGGGGATACGACCAGTTCTTC. Translation: CASVLGDLRGYDQFF. Combining the CDR3 with reference TRBV11-2 and TRBJ2-1 gives the whole variable domain EAGVAQSPRYKIIEKRQSVAFWCNPISGHATLYWYQQILGQGPKLLIQFQNNGVVDDSQLPKDRFSAERLKGVDSTLKIQPAKLEDSAVYLCASVLGDLRGYDQFFGPGTRLTVL.

With regard to this clonotype: The junction differs from germline at one of its ends, possibly a read error. V and J are TRBV6-5 and TRBJ2-1; D is tentatively TRBD1 or TRBD2 (5 bases each). The CDR3 consists of 14 residues. Germline-derived CDR1 and CDR2 are MNHEY and SVGAGI. This CDR3 is CASSPGRGGQEQFF. The CDR3 bases are TGTGCCAGCAGTCCGGGACGGGGCGGTCAGGAGCAGTTCTTT.

In regard to this clonotype: A much larger clone lies one base from this, so it may be a read error. The chain couples TRBV5-1 to TRBJ2-1; 13 nucleotides align to TRBD2. This CDR3 is built from 17 residues. Germline-derived CDR1 and CDR2 are SGHRS and YFSETQ. Unmatched junction bases numbered 6, after V lost 0 bases and J lost 6 bases. The CDR3 DNA sequence: TGCGCCAGCAGCTTGGAGGGACTAGCGGGAACTAGCAATGAGCAGTTCTTC. Protein: CASSLEGLAGTSNEQFF.

This clonotype was counted at least ten times. The gene calls are TRBV30 and TRBJ1-4; D gene ambiguous. The germline V gene encodes CDR1 GTSNPN and CDR2 SVGIG (reference sequence). V was pared by 0 bases and J by 8 bases, with 13 bases between. The CDR3 loop spans 14 amino acids. The CDR3 bases are TGTGCCTGGAGTGTACCTGGGGAGAGGGAAAAACTGTTTTTT. It encodes CAWSVPGEREKLFF.

This clonotype was picked up many times. CDR3 sequence reads: CASSEWLAGEETQYF. As DNA, the CDR3 is TGTGCCAGCAGTGAATGGCTAGCGGGAGAGGAGACCCAGTACTTC. The J gene is TRBJ2-5, the V gene TRBV25-1; 10 bases fit TRBD2. Trimming cost V 1 base and J 5 bases; bases outside gene matches: 4. The CDR3 covers 15 residues. CDR1 MGHDK and CDR2 SYGVNS come from the germline V gene.

Remarks on this clonotype: A read error may account for a junction end that differs from germline. The gene calls are TRBV6-5 and TRBJ1-2; 7 bases fit TRBD1. The CDR3 extends over 15 amino acids. Germline CDR1 reads MNHEY; CDR2 reads SVGAGI. DNA for the CDR3: TGTGCCAGCAGATACACCGCAGGGGGAAACTATGGCTACACTTTC. Protein sequence: CASRYTAGGNYGYTF.